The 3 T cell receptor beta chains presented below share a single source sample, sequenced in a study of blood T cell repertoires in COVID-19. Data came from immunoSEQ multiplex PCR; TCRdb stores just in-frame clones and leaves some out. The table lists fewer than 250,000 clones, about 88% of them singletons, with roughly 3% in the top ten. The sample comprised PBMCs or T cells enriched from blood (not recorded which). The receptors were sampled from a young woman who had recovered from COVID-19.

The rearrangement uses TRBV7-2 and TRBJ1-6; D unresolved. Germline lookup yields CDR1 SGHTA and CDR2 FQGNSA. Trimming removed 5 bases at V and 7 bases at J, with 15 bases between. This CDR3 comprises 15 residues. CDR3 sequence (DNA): TGTGCCAGCAGCCCGAGGGTGAATGAAAATTCACCCCTCCACTTT. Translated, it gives CASSPRVNENSPLHF.

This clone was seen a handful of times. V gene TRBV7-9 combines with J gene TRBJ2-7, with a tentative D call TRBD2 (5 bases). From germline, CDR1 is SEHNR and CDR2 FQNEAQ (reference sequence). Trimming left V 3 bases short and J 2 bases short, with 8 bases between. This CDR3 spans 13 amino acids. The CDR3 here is CASSFRGPYEQYF. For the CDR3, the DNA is TGTGCCAGCAGCTTTCGCGGGCCCTACGAGCAGTACTTC. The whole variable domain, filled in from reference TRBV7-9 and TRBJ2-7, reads DTGVSQNPRHKITKRGQNVTFRCDPISEHNRLYWYRQTLGQGPEFLTYFQNEAQLEKSRLLSDRFSAERPKGSFSTLEIQRTEQGDSAMYLCASSFRGPYEQYFGPGTRLTVT.

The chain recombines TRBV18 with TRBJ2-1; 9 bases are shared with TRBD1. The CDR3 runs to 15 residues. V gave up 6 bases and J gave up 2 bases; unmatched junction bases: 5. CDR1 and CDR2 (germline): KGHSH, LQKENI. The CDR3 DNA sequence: TGTGCCAGCTCCCGAGGACAGGGGACCTACAATGAGCAGTTCTTC. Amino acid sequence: CASSRGQGTYNEQFF.